This record concerns one T cell receptor beta chain sequence. Its cognate antigen is unknown. The data derive from a study of T cell responses to AZD1222 COVID-19 vaccine. Broader study findings: The donor cohort was predominantly white British with a female majority, and clonal diversity may have been underestimated. Per reports, nearly half of all spike-specific TCRs target regions that are unmutated in variants.

Using immunoSEQ multiplex PCR, the repertoire was profiled, and TCRdb retains in-frame clones only, with some absent. The sample lists some 64,000 clones, about 90% occurring once. The clonotype originates from an adult who received the MenACWY meningococcal vaccine as a control. Sequencing used peripheral blood, obtained 28 days after the second dose of the MenACWY control vaccine.

The CDR3, as DNA: TGCGCCAGCAGCGCCTTCGCCCCCTACGAGCAGTACTTC. Translation gives CASSAFAPYEQYF. The rearrangement uses TRBV5-1 and TRBJ2-7, with unresolved D. Trimming cost V 4 bases and J 2 bases, with 10 bases left between them. There are 13 residues in the CDR3. Per the germline V gene, CDR1 is SGHRS and CDR2 is YFSETQ.